This T cell receptor (beta chain) was captured in a study of control samples from healthy donors and cancer patients. This CDR3 region has 15 residues. Profiled with immunoSEQ multiplex PCR; TCRdb holds only in-frame clones, not every one. The data show 80,000 to 100,000 clones, 79% seen once. This chain connects TRBV21-1 to TRBJ2-7. TRBV21-1 is given as a pseudogene. This TCR was recovered from a woman aged 25 to 39 in good health. The specimen sequenced was blood. The chain's CDR3 is CASSKVRFAAYEQYF. The CDR3 DNA is TGTGCCAGCAGCAAAGTAAGGTTTGCAGCCTACGAGCAGTACTTC.